The clone carrying this TCR beta chain was observed a handful of times. The data stem from a study of blood T cell repertoires in COVID-19. The wider study: PBMCs, B-cell-depleted T cells, or T cells provided the cDNA or gDNA that made up the material.

Study processing details: Estimation of nucleated cell counts relied on the amplification of reference gene primers. Measured with immunoSEQ multiplex PCR; TCRdb has only the in-frame clones, and not every one. V, J and clone size were drawn from that table, and D and trimming were deduced from the DNA. The data contain over 350,000 clones, around 88% of them seen just once; the ten biggest clones take up over 4%. Germline V CDR1 and CDR2: MDHEN, SYDVKM. The germline V and J ends were trimmed by 7 bases and 10 bases, with 19 bases remaining between them. This CDR3 comprises 13 residues. The sequenced material came from peripheral blood. The V call is TRBV28, the J call TRBJ1-1, with a tentative D call TRBD1 (5 bases). The clonotype comes from a woman in her thirties with acute or convalescent COVID-19. The CDR3 nucleotides read TGTGCCAGCAAGCCCGGACCTCAAAGGGGAGCTTTCTTT. It codes for CASKPGPQRGAFF.